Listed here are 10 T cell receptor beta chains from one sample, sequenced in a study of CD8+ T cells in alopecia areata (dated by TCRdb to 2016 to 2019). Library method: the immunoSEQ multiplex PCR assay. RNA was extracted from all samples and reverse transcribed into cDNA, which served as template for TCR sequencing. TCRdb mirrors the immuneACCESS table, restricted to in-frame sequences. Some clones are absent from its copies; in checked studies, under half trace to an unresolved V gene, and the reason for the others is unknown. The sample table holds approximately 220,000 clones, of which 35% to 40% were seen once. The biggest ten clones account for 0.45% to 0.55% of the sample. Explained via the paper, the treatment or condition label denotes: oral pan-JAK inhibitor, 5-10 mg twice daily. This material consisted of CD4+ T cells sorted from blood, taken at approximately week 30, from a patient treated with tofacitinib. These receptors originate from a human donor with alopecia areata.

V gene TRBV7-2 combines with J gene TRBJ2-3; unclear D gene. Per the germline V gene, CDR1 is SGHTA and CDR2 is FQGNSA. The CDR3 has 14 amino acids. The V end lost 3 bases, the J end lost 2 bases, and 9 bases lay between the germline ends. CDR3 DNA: TGTGCCAGCAGCTTGAGACCTTTCACAGATACGCAGTATTTT. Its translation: CASSLRPFTDTQYF.

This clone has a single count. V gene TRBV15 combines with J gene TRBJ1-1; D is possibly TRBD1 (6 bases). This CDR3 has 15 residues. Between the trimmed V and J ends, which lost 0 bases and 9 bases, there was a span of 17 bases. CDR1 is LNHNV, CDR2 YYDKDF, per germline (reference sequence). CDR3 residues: CATSRELRGTPKAFF. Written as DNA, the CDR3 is TGTGCCACCAGCAGAGAGCTCAGGGGAACTCCAAAAGCTTTCTTT.

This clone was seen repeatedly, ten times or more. The CDR3 sequence: CASRAGRSSTDTQYF. For the CDR3, the DNA is TGTGCCAGCAGAGCCGGGAGGAGTAGCACAGATACGCAGTATTTT. The chain uses TRBV11-1 and TRBJ2-3; TRBD2 matches 7 bases. Germline-derived CDR1 and CDR2 are SGHAT and FQDESV (reference sequence). The CDR3 extends over 15 amino acids. Trimming at V came to 6 bases and at J to 0 bases, leaving 6 bases not matched to a gene.

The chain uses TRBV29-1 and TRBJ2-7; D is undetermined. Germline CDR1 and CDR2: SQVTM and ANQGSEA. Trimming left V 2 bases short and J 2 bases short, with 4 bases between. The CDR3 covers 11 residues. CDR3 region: CSVESTYEQYF. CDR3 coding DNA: TGCAGCGTTGAAAGCACCTACGAGCAGTACTTC.

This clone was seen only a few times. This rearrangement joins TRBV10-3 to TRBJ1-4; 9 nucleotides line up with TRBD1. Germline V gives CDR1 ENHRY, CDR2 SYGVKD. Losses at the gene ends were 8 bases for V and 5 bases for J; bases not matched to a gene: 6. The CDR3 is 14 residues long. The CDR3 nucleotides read TGTGCCATCGGCGCAGGACAGGGGAATGAAAAACTGTTTTTT. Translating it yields CAIGAGQGNEKLFF.

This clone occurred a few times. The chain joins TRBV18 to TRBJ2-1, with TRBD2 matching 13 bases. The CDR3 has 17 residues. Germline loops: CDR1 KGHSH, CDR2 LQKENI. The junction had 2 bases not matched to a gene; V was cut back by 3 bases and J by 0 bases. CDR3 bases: TGTGCCAGCTCACCCTGGACTAGCGGGAGCTCCTACAATGAGCAGTTCTTC. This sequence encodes CASSPWTSGSSYNEQFF.

The CDR3 loop reads CASRIAGLTDTQYF. The CDR3 DNA reads TGTGCCAGCAGGATAGCAGGGTTGACAGATACGCAGTATTTT. The chain joins TRBV6-5 to TRBJ2-3; D perhaps matches TRBD1 (5 bases). This CDR3 spans 14 amino acids. From germline, CDR1 is MNHEY and CDR2 SVGAGI. Trimming stripped 6 bases from V and 3 bases from J, with 13 bases between.

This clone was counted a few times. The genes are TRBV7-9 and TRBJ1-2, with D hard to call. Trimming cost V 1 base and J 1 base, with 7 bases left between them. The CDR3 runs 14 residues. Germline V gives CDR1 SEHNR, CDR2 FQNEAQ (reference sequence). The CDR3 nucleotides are TGTGCCAGCAGCTTAGTAGACTTTAACTATGGCTACACCTTC. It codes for CASSLVDFNYGYTF.

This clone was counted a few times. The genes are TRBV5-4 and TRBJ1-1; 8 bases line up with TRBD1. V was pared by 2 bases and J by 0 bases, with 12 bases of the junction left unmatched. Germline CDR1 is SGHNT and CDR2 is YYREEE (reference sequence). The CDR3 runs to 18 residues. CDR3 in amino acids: CASSFRFQPTGVNTEAFF. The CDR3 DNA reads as TGTGCCAGCAGCTTCCGATTCCAACCGACAGGGGTGAACACTGAAGCTTTCTTT.

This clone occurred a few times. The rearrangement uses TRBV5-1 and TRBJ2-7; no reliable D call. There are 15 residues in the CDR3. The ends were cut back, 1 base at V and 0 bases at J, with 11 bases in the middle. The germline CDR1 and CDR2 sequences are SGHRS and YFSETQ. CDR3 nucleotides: TGCGCCAGCAGCTTGCAGGCGAGCAGCTCCTACGAGCAGTACTTC. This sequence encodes CASSLQASSSYEQYF.